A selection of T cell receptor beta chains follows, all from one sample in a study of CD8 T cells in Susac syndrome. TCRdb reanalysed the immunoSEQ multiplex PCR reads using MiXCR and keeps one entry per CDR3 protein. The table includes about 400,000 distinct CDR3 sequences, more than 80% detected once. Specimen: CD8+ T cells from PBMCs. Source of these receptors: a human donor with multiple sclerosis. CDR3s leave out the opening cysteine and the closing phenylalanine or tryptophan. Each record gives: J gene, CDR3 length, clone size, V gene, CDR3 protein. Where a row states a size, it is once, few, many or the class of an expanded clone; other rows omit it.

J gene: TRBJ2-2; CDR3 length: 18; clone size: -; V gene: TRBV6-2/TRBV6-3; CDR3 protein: ASSYRAGAIVSTNTGELF
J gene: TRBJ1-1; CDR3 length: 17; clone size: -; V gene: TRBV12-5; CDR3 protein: ASGLVALGQGARNTEAF
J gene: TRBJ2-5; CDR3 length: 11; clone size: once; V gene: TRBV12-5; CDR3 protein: ASALRGKETQY
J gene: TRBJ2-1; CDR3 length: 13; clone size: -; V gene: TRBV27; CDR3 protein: ASSLLGLALNEQF
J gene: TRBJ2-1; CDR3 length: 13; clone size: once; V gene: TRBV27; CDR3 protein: ASSLGGGHYNEQF
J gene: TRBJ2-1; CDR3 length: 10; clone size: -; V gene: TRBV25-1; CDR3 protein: ASSNGEGEQF
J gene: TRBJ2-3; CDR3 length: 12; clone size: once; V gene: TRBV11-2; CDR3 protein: ASRTSGGADTQY
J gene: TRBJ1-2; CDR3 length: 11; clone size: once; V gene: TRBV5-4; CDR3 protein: ATTEGDFGGYT
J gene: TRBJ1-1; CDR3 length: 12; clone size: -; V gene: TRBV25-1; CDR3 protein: ASRVGGLNTEAF
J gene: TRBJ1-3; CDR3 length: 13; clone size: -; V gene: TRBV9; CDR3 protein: ASSVDGSSGNTIY
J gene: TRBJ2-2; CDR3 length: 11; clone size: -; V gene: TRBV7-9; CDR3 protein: ASSFTGTGELF
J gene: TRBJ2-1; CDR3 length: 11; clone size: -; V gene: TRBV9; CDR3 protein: ASSAGTSNEQF
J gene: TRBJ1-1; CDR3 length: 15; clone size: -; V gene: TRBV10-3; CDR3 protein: AISESRTGALNTEAF
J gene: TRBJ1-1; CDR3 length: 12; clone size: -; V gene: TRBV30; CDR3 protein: AWSPTGGDTEAF
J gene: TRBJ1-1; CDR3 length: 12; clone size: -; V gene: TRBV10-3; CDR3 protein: AISESAGTTEAF
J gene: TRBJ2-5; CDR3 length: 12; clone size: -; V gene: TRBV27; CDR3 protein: ASSTGLKQETQY
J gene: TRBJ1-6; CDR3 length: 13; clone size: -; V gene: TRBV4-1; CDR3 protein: ASSQGSIENSPLH
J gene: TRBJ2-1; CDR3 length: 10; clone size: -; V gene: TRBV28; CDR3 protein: ASTGGWYEQF
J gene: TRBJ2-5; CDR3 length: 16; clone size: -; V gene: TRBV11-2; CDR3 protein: ASSSRGTLSPGQETQY
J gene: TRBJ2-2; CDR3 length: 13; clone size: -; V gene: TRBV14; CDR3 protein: ASSLRTPNTGELF
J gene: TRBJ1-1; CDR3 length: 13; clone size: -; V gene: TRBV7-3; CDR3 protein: ASSLYGAMNTEAF
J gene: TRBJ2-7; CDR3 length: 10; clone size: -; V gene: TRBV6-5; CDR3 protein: ASSASGSEQY
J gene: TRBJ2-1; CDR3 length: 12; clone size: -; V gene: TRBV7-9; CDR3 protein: ASSLEPGLVGQF
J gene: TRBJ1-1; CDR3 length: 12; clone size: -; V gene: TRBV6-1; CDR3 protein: ASRLYRENTEAF
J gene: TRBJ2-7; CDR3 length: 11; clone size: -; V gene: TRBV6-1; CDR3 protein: ASISRESYEQY
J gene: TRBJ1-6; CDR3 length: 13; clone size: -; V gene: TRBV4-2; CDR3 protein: ASSPHRDQDSPLH
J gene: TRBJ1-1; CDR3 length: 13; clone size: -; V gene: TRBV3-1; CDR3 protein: ASSHLKKVNTEAF
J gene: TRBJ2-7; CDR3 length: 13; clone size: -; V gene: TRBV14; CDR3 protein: ASSLLGTGSYEQY
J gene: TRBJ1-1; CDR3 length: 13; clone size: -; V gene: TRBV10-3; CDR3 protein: AIRGTVQGDTEAF
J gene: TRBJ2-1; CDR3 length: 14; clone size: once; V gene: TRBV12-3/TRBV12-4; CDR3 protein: ASSPFGGASYNEQF
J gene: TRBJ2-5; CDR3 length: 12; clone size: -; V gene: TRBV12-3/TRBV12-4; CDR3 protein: ASSSPRDRETQY
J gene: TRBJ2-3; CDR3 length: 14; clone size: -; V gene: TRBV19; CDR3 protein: ASSMGRSGATDTQY
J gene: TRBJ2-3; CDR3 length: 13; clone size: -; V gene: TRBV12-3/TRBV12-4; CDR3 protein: ASSAGDISTDTQY